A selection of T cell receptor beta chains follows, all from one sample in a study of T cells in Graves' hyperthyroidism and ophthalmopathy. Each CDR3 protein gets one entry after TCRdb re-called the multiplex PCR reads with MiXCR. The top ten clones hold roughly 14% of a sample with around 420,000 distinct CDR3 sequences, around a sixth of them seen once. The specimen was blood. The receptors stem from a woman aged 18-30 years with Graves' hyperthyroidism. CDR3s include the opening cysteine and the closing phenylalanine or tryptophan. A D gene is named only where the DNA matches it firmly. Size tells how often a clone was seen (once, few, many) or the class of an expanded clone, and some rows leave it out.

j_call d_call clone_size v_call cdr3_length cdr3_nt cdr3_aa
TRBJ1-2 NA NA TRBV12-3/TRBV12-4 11 TGTGCCAGCGGGGGCCGCGGTGGCTACACCTTC CASGGRGGYTF
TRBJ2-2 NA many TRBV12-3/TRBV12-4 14 TGTGCCAGCAGTTTAGGCATGTACACCGGGGAGCTGTTTTTT CASSLGMYTGELFF
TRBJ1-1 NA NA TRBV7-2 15 TGTGCCAGCAGCTTCGACAGGATTACAAACACTGAAGCTTTCTTT CASSFDRITNTEAFF
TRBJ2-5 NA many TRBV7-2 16 TGTGCCAGCAGCTTGATTACGGGCCCCCCGGGAGAGACCCAGTACTTC CASSLITGPPGETQYF
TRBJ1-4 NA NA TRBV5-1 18 TGCGCCAGCAGCTCCTGGGGTGGAGGGTCCGCAACTAATGAAAAACTGTTTTTT CASSSWGGGSATNEKLFF
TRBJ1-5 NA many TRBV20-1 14 TGCAGTGCTAGTAGGCCAGGGGGCAATCAGCCCCAGCATTTT CSASRPGGNQPQHF
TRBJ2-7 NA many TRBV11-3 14 TGTGCCAGCAGCTTTGATCTCGGCAAGGCCGAGCAGTACTTC CASSFDLGKAEQYF
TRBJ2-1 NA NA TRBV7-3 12 TGTGCCAGCAGCTCACAGGGCAATGAGCGGCTCTTC CASSSQGNERLF
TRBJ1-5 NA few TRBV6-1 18 TGTGCCAGCAGTGAAGGGGTCGCGGGGGGAGGAGGCAATCAGCCCCAGCATTTT CASSEGVAGGGGNQPQHF
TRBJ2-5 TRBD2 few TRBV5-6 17 TGTGCCAGCAGCTCAAATTGGGGGGAGGGCCTTGCAGAGACCCAGTACTTC CASSSNWGEGLAETQYF
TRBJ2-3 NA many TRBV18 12 TGTGCCAGCAGCTTAAGGCCAGATACGCAGTATTTT CASSLRPDTQYF
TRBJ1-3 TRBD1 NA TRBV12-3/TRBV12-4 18 TGTGCCAGCAGCACTACCCTGACAGGGGCCCCCTCTGGAAACACCATATATTTT CASSTTLTGAPSGNTIYF
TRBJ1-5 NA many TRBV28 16 TGTGCCAGCCGATCCGGAGGGCTAAATAGCAATCAGCCCCAGCATTTT CASRSGGLNSNQPQHF
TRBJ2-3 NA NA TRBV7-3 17 TGTGCCAGCAGCTCTTACCCCAGCGGCTTCACGCCGAATACGCAGTATTTT CASSSYPSGFTPNTQYF